The T cell receptor beta chain described here comes from a study of OX40 agonist ivuxolimab in advanced cancers. Study-wide findings and caveats: Antigens targeted by the expanded peripheral T cells were not determined. Among the lowest levels of clonal expansion were found in partial responders at 0.1-3.0 mg/kg. Among T cells, CD8+ cells averaged more expanded clones than CD4+ cells.

This CDR3 comprises 16 residues. The germline V and J ends were trimmed by 0 bases and 5 bases, with 16 bases remaining between them. Germline CDR1 and CDR2: MGHRA and YSYEKL. On this clone itself: What it recognizes is unknown.

Assay used: immunoSEQ multiplex PCR; TCRdb lists only in-frame clones, some missing. The data show tens of thousands of clones, 86% seen once. The V and J genes are TRBV4-1 and TRBJ2-5, with D possibly being TRBD1 (6 bases). The specimen comprised CD4+ or CD8+ T cells sorted from blood, sampled in a trial of the OX40 agonist ivuxolimab. The clonotype comes from an adult with an advanced solid tumor such as melanoma, head and neck, liver or kidney cancer. The CDR3 DNA is TGCGCCAGCAGCCAAGATCTCTCACAGGGACGGGAGACCCAGTACTTC. Its protein is CASSQDLSQGRETQYF.